The entry below describes one TCR beta chain. The data were obtained in a study of blood T cell repertoires in COVID-19. The overall study: From the United States, Italy and Spain came samples of acute and convalescent COVID-19. PBMCs, B-cell-depleted T cells, or T cells provided the cDNA or gDNA that made up the material.

Clones were sequenced by immunoSEQ multiplex PCR, and TCRdb holds only the in-frame ones, with some missing. This table has under 150,000 clones, 70% to 90% appearing once. The TCR comes from a man between 65 and 85 years old with active COVID-19. Material: peripheral blood.

CDR3 loop: CASSTDGLVSYEQYF. As DNA, the CDR3 is TGTGCCAGCAGCACGGACGGACTCGTCTCCTACGAGCAGTACTTC. The chain combines TRBV6-6 with TRBJ2-7; D is perhaps TRBD2 (5 bases). The germline CDR1 and CDR2 sequences are MNHNY and SVGAGI (reference sequence). The CDR3 length is 15 residues. Trimming cost V 6 bases and J 0 bases, with 15 bases left between them.